The clone carrying this T cell receptor beta chain occurred a few times. Its antigen remains unknown. The record originates from a study of cytomegalovirus exposure and HLA in healthy donors. Study overall: Sequencing of some 190 million T cells in an earlier analysis found around 110 million unique TCR beta sequences. Study-wide results and limits: An Asian-associated ancestry cluster reportedly showed fewer N-insertions than the roughly 600-donor mean in a later analysis.

The PCR ran on 60 Vbeta and 13 Jbeta primers. Under the authors' procedure: In a later analysis, of tens of millions of unique beta chains, about 10 million appeared in at least two donors. The data were produced by immunoSEQ multiplex PCR, yet TCRdb's version contains in-frame clones alone and is incomplete. V, J and clone size are taken as reported in that table, and D and trimming were inferred from the DNA itself. The sample holds just over 80,000 clones, around 78% seen once. The sequence was obtained from a man between 18 and 35 years old in good health and CMV-seropositive. Material: PBMCs.

For the CDR3, the DNA is TGTGCCAGCAGCCAAGGGGGGAGGGGAAAACTGTTTTTT. It specifies CASSQGGRGKLFF. The chain is built from TRBV4-2 and TRBJ1-4; perhaps TRBD1 as D (5 bases). The germline CDR1 and CDR2 sequences are LGHNA and YNFKEQ. The CDR3 has 13 residues. V was cut by 1 base and J by 10 bases, with 10 bases left in between.